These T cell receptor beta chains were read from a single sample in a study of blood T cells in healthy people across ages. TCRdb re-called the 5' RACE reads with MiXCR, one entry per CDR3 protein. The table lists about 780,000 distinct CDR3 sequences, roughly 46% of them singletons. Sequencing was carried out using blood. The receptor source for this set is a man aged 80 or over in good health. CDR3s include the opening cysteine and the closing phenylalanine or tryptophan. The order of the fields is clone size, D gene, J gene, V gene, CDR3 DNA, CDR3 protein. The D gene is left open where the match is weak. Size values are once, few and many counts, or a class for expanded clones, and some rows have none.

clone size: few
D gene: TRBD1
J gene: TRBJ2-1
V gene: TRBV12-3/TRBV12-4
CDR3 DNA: TGTGCCAGCAGTCCTCCAGGGGGCAACTCCTACAATGAGCAGTTCTTC
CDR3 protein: CASSPPGGNSYNEQFF

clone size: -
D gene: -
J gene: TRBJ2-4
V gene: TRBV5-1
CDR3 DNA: TGCGCCAGCAGCTTCTTACAGGGTCAAAACATTCAGTACTTC
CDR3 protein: CASSFLQGQNIQYF

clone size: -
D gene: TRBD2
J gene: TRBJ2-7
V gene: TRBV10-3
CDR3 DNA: TGTGCCATCAGTCCGGCGGGGGGCTATACCTACGAGCAGTACTTC
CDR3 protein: CAISPAGGYTYEQYF

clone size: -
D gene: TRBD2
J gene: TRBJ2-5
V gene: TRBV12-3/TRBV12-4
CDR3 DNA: TGTGCCAGCAGTAGGGGACTAGCGGGGCTATCGGGAGAGCAGTACTTC
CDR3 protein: CASSRGLAGLSGEQYF

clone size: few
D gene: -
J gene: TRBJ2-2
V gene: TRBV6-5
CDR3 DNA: TGTGCCAGCAGTTACTCCCTCTCGAGAAACACCGGGGAGCTGTTTTTT
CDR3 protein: CASSYSLSRNTGELFF

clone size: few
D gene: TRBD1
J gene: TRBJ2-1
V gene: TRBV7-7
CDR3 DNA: TGTGCCAGCAGCATCCCCTTTGGGTTCGGGACAGGGGGTTACAATGAGCAGTTCTTC
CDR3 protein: CASSIPFGFGTGGYNEQFF

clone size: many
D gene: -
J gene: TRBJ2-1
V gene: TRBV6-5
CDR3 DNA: TGTGCCAGCAGTTACGTCCAGGCCAGCAATGAGCAGTTCTTC
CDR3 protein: CASSYVQASNEQFF

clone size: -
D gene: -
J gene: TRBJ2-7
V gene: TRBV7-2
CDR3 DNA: TGTGCCAGCAGCTTGACAGCCTACGGGGAGCAGTACTTC
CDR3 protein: CASSLTAYGEQYF

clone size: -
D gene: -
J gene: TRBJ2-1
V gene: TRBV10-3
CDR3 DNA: TGTGCCATCAGTGAAAGGTCAGGCAGCAATGAGCGGTTCTTC
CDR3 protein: CAISERSGSNERFF

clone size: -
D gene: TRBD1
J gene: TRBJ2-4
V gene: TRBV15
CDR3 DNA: TGTGCCACCAGCAGAGGGACAGGAAAAGGGGAGCAGTACTTC
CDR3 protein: CATSRGTGKGEQYF

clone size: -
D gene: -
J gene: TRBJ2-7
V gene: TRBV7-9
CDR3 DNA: TGTGCCAGCAGCTTAGCGGAGAGACAGTGGGCTTACGAGCAGTACTTC
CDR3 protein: CASSLAERQWAYEQYF

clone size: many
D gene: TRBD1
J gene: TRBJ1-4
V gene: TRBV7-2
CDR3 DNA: TGTGCCAGCAGCACCGGGACAGGGAATGAAAAACTGTTTTTT
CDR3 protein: CASSTGTGNEKLFF

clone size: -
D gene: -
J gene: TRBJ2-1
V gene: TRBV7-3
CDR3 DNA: TGTGCCAGCAGCTCCGGGAGAACAGGGAATGAGCAGTTCTTC
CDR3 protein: CASSSGRTGNEQFF

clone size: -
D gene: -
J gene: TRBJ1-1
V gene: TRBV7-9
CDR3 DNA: TGTGCCAGCAGCTTAGCCCGCCGACAGACCGAGGGCACTGAAGCTTTCTTT
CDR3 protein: CASSLARRQTEGTEAFF

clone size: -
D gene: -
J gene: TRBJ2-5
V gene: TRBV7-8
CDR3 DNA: TGTGCCAGCAGCTTAATTTCGACGGTTAGGTGGCTTCAAGAGACCCAGTACTTC
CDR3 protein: CASSLISTVRWLQETQYF

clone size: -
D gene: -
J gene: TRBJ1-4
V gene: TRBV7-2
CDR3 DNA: TGTGCCAGCAGGGAATATGAAAAACTGTTTTTT
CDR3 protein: CASREYEKLFF

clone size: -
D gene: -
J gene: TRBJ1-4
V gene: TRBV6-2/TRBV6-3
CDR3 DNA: -
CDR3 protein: CASSPLAKDTQYFGRGTGREKLFF

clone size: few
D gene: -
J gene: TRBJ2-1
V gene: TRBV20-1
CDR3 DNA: TGCAGTGCTAGAGGTGGCGGGACCAATGAGCAGTTCTTC
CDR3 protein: CSARGGGTNEQFF

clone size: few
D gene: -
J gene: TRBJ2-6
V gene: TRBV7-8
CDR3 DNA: TGTGCCAGCAGCTTAGTTCCACCCCCAACTGGGGCCAACGTCCTGACTTTC
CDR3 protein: CASSLVPPPTGANVLTF

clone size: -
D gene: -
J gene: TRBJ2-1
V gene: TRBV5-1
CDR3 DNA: TGCGCCAGCAGCTTGATGGGGGGCAACTACAATGAGCAGTTCTTC
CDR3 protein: CASSLMGGNYNEQFF

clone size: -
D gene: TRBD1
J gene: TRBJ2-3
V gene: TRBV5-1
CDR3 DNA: TGCGCCAGCAGCAGAGGACAGGGGGGCACAGATACGCAGTATTTT
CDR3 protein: CASSRGQGGTDTQYF

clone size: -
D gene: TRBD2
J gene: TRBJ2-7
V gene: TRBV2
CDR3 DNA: TGTGCCAGCGTCTTCGCCCTGCCGCTTTTACGGGAGGATTTCTACGAGCAGTACTTC
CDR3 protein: CASVFALPLLREDFYEQYF

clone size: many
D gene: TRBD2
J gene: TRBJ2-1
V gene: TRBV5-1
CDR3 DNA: TGCGCCAGCAGCCCGGGCGGACTAGCGGTGAATGAGCAGTTCTTC
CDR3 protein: CASSPGGLAVNEQFF

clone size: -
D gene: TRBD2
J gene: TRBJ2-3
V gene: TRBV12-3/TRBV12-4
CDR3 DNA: TGTGCCAGCAGTGCAGGACTAGCGGGTCGATCTAGCACAGATGCGCAGTATTTT
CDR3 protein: CASSAGLAGRSSTDAQYF

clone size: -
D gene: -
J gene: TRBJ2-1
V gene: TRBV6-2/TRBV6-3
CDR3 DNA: TGTGCCAGCAGTCCTACGGGACTGTCGTACAATGAGCAGTTCTTC
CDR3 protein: CASSPTGLSYNEQFF

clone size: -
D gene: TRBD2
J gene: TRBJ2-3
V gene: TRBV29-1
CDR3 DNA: TGCAGCGTTCTCGGTGCGGGGGGTTATAGCACAGATACGCAGTATTTT
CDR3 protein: CSVLGAGGYSTDTQYF

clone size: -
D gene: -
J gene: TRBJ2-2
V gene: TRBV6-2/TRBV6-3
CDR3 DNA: TGTGCCAGCAGTCACCTTGGAACCCTGAGCGGGGAGCTGTTTTTT
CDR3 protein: CASSHLGTLSGELFF

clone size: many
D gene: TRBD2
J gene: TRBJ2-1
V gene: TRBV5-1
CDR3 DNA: TGCGCCAGCAGCTTGGGGACTAGCGGGATTTTCTACAATGAGCAGTTCTTC
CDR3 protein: CASSLGTSGIFYNEQFF

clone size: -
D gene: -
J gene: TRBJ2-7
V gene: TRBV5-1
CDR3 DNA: TGCGCCAGCCAAAGCGGGACAACGATTTACGAGCAGTACTTC
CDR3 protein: CASQSGTTIYEQYF

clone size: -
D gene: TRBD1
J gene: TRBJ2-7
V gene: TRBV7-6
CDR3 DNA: TGTGCCAGCAGCTTTGGTCTTCCGGGACAGGGCTACGAGCAGTACTTC
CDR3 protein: CASSFGLPGQGYEQYF

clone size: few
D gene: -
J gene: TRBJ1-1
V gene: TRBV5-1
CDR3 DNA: TGCGCCAGCAGCCAGCAGAAGAACACTGAAGCTTTCTTT
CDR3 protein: CASSQQKNTEAFF

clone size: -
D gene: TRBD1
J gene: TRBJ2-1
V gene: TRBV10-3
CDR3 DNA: TGTGCCATCAGTGACGGACAGGGGGAAGAGACCCAGTTCTTC
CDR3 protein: CAISDGQGEETQFF

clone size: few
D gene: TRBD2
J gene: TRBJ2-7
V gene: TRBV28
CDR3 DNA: TGTGCCAGCAGTCCTGGACTAGCGGGAGGTGTTATCTACGAGCAGTACTTC
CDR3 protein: CASSPGLAGGVIYEQYF

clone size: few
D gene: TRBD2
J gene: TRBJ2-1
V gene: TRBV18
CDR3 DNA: TGTGCCAGCTCACCATACGGGACTAGCGGGATCAATGAGCAGTTCTTC
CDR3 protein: CASSPYGTSGINEQFF

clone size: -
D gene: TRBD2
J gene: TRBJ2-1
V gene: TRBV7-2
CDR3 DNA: TGTGCCAGCAGCTTCCGACTAGCGGACGTATACAATGAGCAGTTCTTC
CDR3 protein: CASSFRLADVYNEQFF

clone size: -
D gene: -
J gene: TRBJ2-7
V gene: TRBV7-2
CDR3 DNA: TGTGCCAGCAGCTTAGCGTTCGATGTTGGGGGAGCCTACGAGCAGTACTTC
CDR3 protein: CASSLAFDVGGAYEQYF

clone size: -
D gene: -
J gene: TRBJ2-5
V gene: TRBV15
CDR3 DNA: TGTGCCACCAGCACACTAGCCACCAGCGAGACCCAGTACTTC
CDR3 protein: CATSTLATSETQYF

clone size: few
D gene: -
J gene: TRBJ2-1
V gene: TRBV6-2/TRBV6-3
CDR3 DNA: TGTGCCAGCAGCCTGACTAGTGACTCCTACAATGAGCAGTTCTTC
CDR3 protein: CASSLTSDSYNEQFF

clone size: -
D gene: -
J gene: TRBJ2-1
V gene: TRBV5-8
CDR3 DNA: TGTGCCAGCAGCTTGTTGTTAGGGGGAGGGGCAAATGAGCAGTTCTTC
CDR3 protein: CASSLLLGGGANEQFF

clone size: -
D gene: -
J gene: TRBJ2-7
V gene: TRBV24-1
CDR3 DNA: TGTGCCACCAGTGACCCCCGGAGGACGGGAGTAAGCACCTACAATGAGCAGTACTTC
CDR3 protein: CATSDPRRTGVSTYNEQYF

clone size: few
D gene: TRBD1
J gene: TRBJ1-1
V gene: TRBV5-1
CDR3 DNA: TGCGCCAGCAGACAAGGGACAGCCCGAGGGAACACTGAAGCTTTCTTT
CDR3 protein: CASRQGTARGNTEAFF

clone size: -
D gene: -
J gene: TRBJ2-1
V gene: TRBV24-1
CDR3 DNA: TGTGCCACCAGTGAGTGGACAGAGAATGAGCAGTTCTTC
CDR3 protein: CATSEWTENEQFF